The present TCR beta chain was sequenced within a study of T cell responses to AZD1222 COVID-19 vaccine. Whole-study results and caveats: There were vaccine-associated CD4 TCRs across spike, dominant at 160-218 and 743-854.

Germline V gives CDR1 SGHAT, CDR2 FQNNGV. The CDR3 has 12 amino acids. V trimming: 3 bases; J trimming: 10 bases; junction bases outside the gene matches: 4. Only in-frame clones appear in the TCRdb table, and some are missing; sequencing was by immunoSEQ multiplex PCR. The profile shows about 120,000 clones, 85% to 90% of them singletons. As concerns this clone: Its antigen is undetermined.

Sequencing used peripheral blood, obtained on day 0 of AZD1222 vaccination. The chain uses TRBV11-2 and TRBJ1-1, with 8 bases lining up with TRBD1. The source of this sequence is an adult in good health. The CDR3: CASSFGQGGAFF. In nucleotides, the CDR3 is TGTGCCAGCAGCTTCGGACAGGGAGGAGCTTTCTTT.